The 18 T cell receptor beta chains below come from one sample, sequenced in a study of graft-versus-host responses after intestinal transplantation. Measured with immunoSEQ multiplex PCR; TCRdb has only the in-frame clones, and not every one. The profile shows under 20,000 clones, 35% to 40% of them singletons. Material: alloreactive CD4+ T cells from a mixed lymphocyte reaction culture, obtained before transplantation. Subset meaning: CFSE-low proliferating T cells sorted from roughly 6-day pre-transplant mixed lymphocyte reaction (GvH or HvG direction). All receptors come from a human patient who was an organ donor for intestinal transplantation.

This clone was seen more than once but under ten times. J is TRBJ2-1 and V is TRBV7-9; 10 bases fit TRBD2. Trimming cost V 3 bases and J 5 bases; bases outside gene matches: 4. The V gene's germline CDR1 is SEHNR and CDR2 FQNEAQ (reference sequence). The CDR3 is made up of 15 amino acids. CDR3 sequence reads: CASSFSSGRDNEQFF. The CDR3 region has the DNA TGTGCCAGCAGCTTCTCTAGCGGGAGAGACAATGAGCAGTTCTTC.

This clone has a handful of counts. The genes are TRBV6-5 and TRBJ2-3; 9 nucleotides match TRBD1. The CDR3 is made up of 13 amino acids. J was trimmed by 5 bases and V by 8 bases; bases with no gene match: 5. Germline CDR1 is MNHEY and CDR2 is SVGAGI. The CDR3 region has the DNA TGTGCCAGCCTCGACAGGGGGTTAGATACGCAGTATTTT. Protein: CASLDRGLDTQYF.

The chain is built from TRBV9 and TRBJ2-7; TRBD2 matches at 14 bases. Germline V CDR1 and CDR2: SGDLS, YYNGEE. V gave up 0 bases and J gave up 6 bases; unmatched junction bases: 23. This CDR3 contains 22 residues. CDR3 sequence reads: CASSVGGTSGRKGPRGPLEQYF. The DNA for the CDR3 is TGTGCCAGCAGCGTAGGGGGGACTAGCGGGAGAAAAGGTCCCAGGGGCCCACTCGAGCAGTACTTC.

This clone has a single count. V and J are TRBV6-6 and TRBJ2-7; perhaps TRBD2 as D (5 bases). V was trimmed by 0 bases and J by 4 bases, leaving 10 bases between them. The CDR3 is 14 amino acids. Germline CDR1 reads MNHNY; CDR2 reads SVGAGI (reference sequence). The CDR3 DNA is TGTGCCAGCAGTTACTCCAACAGAGGGTACGAGCAGTACTTC. Its protein is CASSYSNRGYEQYF.

This rearrangement joins TRBV18 to TRBJ1-4, with unresolved D. Germline V lookup: CDR1 KGHSH, CDR2 LQKENI. Trimming stripped 2 bases from V and 4 bases from J, with 5 bases between. The CDR3 runs 13 residues. The CDR3 bases are TGTGCCAGCTCACCAAGGAGTAATGAAAAACTGTTTTTT. Its protein product is CASSPRSNEKLFF.

The chain is built from TRBV5-1 and TRBJ2-1, with 8 bases identical to TRBD2. The junction had 7 bases not matched to a gene; V was cut back by 3 bases and J by 8 bases. The CDR3 spans 14 residues. Germline V gives CDR1 SGHRS, CDR2 YFSETQ. The CDR3 region is CASSWWAGGDEQFF. CDR3 bases: TGCGCCAGCAGCTGGTGGGCGGGGGGCGATGAGCAGTTCTTC.

The chain employs TRBV5-1 and TRBJ1-3; 9 bases fit TRBD1. This CDR3 spans 15 amino acids. V lost 0 bases and J lost 2; bases outside the gene matches: 0. Germline loops: CDR1 SGHRS, CDR2 YFSETQ. The CDR3 nucleotides read TGCGCCAGCAGCTTGGACAGGGGGCCTGGAAACACCATATATTTT. Protein: CASSLDRGPGNTIYF.

Concerning this clone itself: One end of the junction does not line up with germline, which may come from a read error. V gene TRBV5-1 combines with J gene TRBJ2-7; no clear D gene. CDR1 and CDR2 from the germline V gene are SGHRS and YFSETQ. The length of the CDR3 is 13 residues. The CDR3, as DNA: TGTGCCAGCAATCGGAAACCCTCCTACGAGCAGTACTTC. The encoded protein is CASNRKPSYEQYF.

The chain is built from TRBV18 and TRBJ1-5; 7 nucleotides line up with TRBD1. The ends lost 3 bases at V and 9 bases at J; junction bases unmatched: 5. Germline CDR1 and CDR2: KGHSH and LQKENI. This CDR3 comprises 13 residues. The CDR3 loop reads CASSPRTGGPQHF. CDR3 nucleotide sequence: TGTGCCAGCTCACCGAGGACAGGCGGGCCCCAGCATTTT.

This rearrangement joins TRBV5-1 to TRBJ2-7; 9 bases line up with TRBD1. CDR3 size: 15 residues. CDR1 is SGHRS, CDR2 YFSETQ, per germline. V dropped 1 base and J dropped 2; count of bases not matched to a gene: 4. CDR3 DNA: TGCGCCAGCAGCTTGTGGACAGGGGCCCCCTACGAGCAGTACTTC. This gives the protein CASSLWTGAPYEQYF.

This clone is medium-sized. J is TRBJ2-7 and V is TRBV5-1; TRBD1 or TRBD2 may be the D gene (5 bases each). The germline CDR1 and CDR2 sequences are SGHRS and YFSETQ. Trimming pared 4 bases from V and 4 bases from J, leaving 15 bases between. The CDR3 spans 14 residues. The CDR3 is CASSRDLGTYEQYF. DNA for the CDR3: TGCGCCAGCAGCAGGGACCTTGGAACTTACGAGCAGTACTTC.

The chain has TRBV30 and TRBJ2-5, with D unresolved. The CDR3 spans 14 residues. Germline CDR1 GTSNPN, CDR2 SVGIG (reference sequence). V gave up 1 base and J gave up 1 base, with 10 bases separating them. For the CDR3, the DNA is TGTGCCTGGAGTGCGACGGGCGGCCAAGAGACCCAGTACTTC. This translates into CAWSATGGQETQYF.

The chain has TRBV5-4 and TRBJ2-1, with a tentative D call TRBD1 (6 bases). V gave up 3 bases and J gave up 2 bases, with 15 bases separating them. The CDR3 is made up of 16 amino acids. Germline lookup yields CDR1 SGHNT and CDR2 YYREEE (reference sequence). The CDR3 protein is CASSSPGELTYNEQFF. The CDR3 bases are TGTGCCAGCAGCTCGCCAGGGGAGCTCACCTACAATGAGCAGTTCTTC.

The chain employs TRBV12-2 and TRBJ2-1; TRBD2 reflects the table's D call only, with no check against the DNA. TRBV12-2 is termed a pseudogene. The CDR3 runs 14 residues. CDR3 in DNA: TGTGCAAGTCGCTTGGGGAGGTCCGGCTATGAGCAGTTCTTC. Translation: CASRLGRSGYEQFF.

The CDR3: CASSIPRQGLSEQYF. Here the CDR3 DNA reads TGTGCCAGTAGTATCCCCCGGCAGGGCCTCAGCGAGCAGTACTTC. The chain employs TRBV19 and TRBJ2-7, with D perhaps matching TRBD1 (5 bases). The CDR3 contains 15 residues. Trimming removed 3 bases from V and 6 bases from J, with 18 bases in between. Germline-derived CDR1 and CDR2 are LNHDA and SQIVND (reference sequence).

This clone has more than one count but fewer than ten. This chain connects TRBV10-1 to TRBJ2-2; D is perhaps TRBD1 (5 bases). This CDR3 region has 13 residues. With 4 bases removed from V and 6 bases from J, the gap between germline ends came to 9 bases. CDR1 is WNHNN and CDR2 is SYGVQD in the germline V gene (reference sequence). CDR3 amino acids: CASSVFRAGELFF. The CDR3 coding sequence is TGCGCCAGCAGTGTTTTCAGGGCCGGGGAGCTGTTTTTT.

By share of the sample, this clone is medium-sized (0.01 to 0.1%). This sequence joins TRBV19 and TRBJ2-2; D is unclear. This CDR3 is built from 14 residues. The germline V gene has CDR1 LNHDA and CDR2 SQIVND (reference sequence). Trimming pared 4 bases from V and 3 bases from J, leaving 9 bases between. The CDR3 DNA reads TGTGCCAGTAGTACCCTCCCGTACACCGGGGAGCTGTTTTTT. This gives the protein CASSTLPYTGELFF.

This clone was seen more than once but under ten times. This chain uses TRBV2 with TRBJ1-1; no definite D call. Per the germline V gene, CDR1 is SNHLY and CDR2 is FYNNEI. The CDR3 is 14 amino acids. Trimming removed 6 bases at V and 11 bases at J, with 22 bases between. The CDR3 loop reads CASSPSISSGRAFF. For the CDR3, the DNA is TGTGCCAGCAGCCCTAGCATAAGCTCCGGCCGGGCTTTCTTT.